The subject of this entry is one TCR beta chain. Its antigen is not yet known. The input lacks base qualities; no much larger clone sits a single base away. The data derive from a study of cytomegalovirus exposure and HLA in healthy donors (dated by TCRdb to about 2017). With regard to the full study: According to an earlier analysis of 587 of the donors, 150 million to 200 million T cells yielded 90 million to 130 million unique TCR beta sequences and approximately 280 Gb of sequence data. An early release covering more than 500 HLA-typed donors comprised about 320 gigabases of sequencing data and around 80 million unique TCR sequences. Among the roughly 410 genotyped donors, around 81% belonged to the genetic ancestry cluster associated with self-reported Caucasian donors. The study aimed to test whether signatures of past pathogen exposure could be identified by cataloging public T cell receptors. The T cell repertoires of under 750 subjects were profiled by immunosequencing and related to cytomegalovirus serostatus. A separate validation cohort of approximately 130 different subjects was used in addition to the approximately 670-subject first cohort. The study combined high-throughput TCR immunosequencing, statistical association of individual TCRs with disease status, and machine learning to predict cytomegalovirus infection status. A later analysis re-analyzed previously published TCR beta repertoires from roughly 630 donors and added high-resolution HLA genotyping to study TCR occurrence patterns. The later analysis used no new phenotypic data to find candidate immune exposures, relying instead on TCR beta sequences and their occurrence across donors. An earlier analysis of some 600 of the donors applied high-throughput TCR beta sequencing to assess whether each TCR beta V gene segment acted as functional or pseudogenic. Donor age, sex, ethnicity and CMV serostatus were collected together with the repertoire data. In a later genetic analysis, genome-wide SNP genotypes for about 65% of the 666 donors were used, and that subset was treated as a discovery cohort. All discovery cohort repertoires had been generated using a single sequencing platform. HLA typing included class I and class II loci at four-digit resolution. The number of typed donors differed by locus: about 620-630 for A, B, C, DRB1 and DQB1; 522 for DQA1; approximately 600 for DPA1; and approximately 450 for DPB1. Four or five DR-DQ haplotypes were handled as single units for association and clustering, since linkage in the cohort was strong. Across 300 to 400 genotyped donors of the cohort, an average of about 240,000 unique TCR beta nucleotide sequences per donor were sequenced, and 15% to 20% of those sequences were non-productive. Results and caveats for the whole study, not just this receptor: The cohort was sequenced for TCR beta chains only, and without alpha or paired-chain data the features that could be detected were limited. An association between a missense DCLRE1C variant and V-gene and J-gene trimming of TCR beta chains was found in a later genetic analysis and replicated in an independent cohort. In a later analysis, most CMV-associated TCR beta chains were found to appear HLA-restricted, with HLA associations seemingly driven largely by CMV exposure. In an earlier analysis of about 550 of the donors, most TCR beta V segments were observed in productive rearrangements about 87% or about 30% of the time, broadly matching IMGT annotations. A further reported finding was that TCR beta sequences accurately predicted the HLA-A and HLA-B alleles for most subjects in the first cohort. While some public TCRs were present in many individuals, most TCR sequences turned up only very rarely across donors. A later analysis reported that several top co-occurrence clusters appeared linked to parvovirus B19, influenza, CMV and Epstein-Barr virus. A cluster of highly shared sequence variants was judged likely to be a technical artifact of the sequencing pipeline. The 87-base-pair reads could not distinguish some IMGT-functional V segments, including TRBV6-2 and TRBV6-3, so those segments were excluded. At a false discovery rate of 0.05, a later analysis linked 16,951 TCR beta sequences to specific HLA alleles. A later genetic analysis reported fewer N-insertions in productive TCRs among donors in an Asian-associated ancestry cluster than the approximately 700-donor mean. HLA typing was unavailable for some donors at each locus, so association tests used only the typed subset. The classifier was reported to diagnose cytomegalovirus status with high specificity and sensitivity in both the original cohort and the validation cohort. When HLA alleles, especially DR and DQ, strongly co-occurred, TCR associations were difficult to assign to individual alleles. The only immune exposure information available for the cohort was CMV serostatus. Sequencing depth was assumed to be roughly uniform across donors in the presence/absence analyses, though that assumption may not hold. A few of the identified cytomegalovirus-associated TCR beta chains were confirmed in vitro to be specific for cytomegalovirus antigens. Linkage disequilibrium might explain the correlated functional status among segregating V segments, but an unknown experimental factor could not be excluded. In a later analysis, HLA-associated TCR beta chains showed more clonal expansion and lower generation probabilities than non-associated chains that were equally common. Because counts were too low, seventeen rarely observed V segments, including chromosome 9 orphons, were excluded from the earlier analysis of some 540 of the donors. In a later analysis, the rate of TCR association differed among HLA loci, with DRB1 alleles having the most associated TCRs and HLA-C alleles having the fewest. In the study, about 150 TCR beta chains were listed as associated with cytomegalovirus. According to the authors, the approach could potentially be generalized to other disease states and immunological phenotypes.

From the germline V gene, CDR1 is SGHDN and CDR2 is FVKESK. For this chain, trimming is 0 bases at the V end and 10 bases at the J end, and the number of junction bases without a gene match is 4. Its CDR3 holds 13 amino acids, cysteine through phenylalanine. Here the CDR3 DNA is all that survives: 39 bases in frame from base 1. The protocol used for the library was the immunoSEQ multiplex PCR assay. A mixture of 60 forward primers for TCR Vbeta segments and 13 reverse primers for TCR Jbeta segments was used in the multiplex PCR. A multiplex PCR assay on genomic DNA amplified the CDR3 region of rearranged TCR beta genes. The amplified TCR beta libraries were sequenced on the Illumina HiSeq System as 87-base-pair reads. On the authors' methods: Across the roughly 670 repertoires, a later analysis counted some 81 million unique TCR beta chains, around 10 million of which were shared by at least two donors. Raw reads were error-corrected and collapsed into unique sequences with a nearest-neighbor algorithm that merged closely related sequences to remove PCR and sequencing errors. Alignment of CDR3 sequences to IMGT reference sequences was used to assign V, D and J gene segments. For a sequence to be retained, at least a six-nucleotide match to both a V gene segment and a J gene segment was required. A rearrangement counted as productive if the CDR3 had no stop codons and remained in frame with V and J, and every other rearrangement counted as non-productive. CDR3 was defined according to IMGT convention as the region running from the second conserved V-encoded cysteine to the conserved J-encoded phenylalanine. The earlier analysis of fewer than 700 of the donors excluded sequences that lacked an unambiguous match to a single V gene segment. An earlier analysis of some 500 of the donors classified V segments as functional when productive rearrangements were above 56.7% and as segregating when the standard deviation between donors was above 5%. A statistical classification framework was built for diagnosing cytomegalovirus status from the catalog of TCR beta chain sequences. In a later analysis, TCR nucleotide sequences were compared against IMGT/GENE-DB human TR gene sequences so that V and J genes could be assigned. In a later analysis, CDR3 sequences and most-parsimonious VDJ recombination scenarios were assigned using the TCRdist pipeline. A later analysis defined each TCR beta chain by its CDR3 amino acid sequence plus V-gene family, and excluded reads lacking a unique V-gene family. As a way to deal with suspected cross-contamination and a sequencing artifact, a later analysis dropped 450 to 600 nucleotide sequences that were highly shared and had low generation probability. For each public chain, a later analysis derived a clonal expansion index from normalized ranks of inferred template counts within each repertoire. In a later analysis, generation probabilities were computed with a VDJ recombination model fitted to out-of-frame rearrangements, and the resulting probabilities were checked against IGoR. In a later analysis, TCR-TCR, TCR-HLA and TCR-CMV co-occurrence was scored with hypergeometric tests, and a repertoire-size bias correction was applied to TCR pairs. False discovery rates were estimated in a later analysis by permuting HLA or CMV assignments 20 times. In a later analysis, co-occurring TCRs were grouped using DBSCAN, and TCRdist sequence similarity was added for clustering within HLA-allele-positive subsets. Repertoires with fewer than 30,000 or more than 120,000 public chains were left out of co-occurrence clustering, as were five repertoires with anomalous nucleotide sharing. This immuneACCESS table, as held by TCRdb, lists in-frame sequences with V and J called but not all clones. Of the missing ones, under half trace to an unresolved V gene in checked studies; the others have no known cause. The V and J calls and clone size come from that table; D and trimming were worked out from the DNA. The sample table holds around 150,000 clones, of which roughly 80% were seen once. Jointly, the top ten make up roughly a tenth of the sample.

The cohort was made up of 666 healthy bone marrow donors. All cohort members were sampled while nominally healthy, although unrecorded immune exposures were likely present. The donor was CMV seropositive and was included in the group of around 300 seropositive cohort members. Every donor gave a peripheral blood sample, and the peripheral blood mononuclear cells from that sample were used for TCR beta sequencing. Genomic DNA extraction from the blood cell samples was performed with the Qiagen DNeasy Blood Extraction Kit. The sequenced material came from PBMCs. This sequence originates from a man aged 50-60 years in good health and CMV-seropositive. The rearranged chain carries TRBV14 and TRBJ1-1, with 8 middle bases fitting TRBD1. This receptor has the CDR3 CASSQDLGQGAFF. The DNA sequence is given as TGTGCCAGCAGCCAAGATCTTGGACAGGGAGCTTTCTTT.